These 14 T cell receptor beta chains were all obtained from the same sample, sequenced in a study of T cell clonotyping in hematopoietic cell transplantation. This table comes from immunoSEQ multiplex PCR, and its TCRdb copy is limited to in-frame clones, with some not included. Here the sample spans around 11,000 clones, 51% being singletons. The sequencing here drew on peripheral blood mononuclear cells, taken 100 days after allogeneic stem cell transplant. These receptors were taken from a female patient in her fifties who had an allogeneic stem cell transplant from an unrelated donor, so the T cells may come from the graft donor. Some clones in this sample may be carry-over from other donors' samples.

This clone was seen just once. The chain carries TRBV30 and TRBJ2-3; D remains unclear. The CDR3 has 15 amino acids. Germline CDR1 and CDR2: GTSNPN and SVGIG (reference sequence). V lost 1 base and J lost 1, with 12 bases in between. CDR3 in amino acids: CAWSGALEGTDTQYF. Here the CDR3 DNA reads TGTGCCTGGAGTGGGGCTCTTGAGGGCACAGATACGCAGTATTTT.

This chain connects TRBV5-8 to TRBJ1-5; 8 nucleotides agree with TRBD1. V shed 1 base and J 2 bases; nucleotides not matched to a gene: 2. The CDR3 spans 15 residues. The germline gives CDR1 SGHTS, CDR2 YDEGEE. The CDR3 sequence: CASSLSGGGNQPQHF. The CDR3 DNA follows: TGTGCCAGCAGCTTGTCAGGGGGCGGCAATCAGCCCCAGCATTTT.

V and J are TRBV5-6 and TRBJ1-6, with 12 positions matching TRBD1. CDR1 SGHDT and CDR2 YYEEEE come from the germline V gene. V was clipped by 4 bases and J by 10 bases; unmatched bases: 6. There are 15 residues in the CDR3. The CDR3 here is CASSPRDRGRSPLHF. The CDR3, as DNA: TGTGCCAGCAGCCCCCGGGACAGGGGGCGCTCACCCCTCCACTTT.

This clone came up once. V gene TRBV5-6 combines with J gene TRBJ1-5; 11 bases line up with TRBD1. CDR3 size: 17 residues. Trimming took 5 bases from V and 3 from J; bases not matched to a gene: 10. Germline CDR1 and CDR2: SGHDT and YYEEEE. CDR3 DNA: TGTGCCAGCAGTCCCGCGGGGACAGGGGGTTACAATCAGCCCCAGCATTTT. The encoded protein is CASSPAGTGGYNQPQHF.

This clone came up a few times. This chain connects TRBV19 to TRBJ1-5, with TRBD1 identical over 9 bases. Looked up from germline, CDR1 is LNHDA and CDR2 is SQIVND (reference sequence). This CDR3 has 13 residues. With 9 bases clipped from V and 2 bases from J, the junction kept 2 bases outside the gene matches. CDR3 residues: CASRTGGNQPQHF. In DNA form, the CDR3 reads TGTGCCAGCAGGACAGGGGGCAATCAGCCCCAGCATTTT.

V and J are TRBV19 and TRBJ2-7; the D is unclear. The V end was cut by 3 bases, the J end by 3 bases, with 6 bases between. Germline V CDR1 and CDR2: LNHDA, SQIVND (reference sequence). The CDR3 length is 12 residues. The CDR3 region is CASSIGSYEQYF. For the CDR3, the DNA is TGTGCCAGTAGTATTGGAAGCTACGAGCAGTACTTC.

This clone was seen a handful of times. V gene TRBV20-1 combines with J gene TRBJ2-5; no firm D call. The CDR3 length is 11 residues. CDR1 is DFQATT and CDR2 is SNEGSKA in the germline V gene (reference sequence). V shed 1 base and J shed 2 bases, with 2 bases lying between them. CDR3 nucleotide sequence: TGCAGTGCTAGAGCACAAGAGACCCAGTACTTC. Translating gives CSARAQETQYF.

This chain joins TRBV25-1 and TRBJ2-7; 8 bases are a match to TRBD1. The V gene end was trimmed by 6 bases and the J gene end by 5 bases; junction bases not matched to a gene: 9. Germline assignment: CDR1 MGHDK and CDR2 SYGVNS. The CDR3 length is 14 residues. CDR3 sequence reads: CASSTRDRLHEQYF. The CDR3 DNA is TGTGCCAGCAGCACCCGGGACAGGCTCCACGAGCAGTACTTC.

CDR3 loop: CAWSVRAGGGYTF. The CDR3 DNA sequence: TGTGCCTGGAGTGTTAGGGCAGGGGGAGGCTACACCTTC. This chain joins TRBV30 and TRBJ1-2; TRBD1 matches at 7 bases. Trimming removed 0 bases from V and 8 bases from J; junction bases left unmatched: 6. Germline CDR1 reads GTSNPN; CDR2 reads SVGIG (reference sequence). This CDR3 is built from 13 residues. Supplemented by reference TRBV30 and TRBJ1-2, the full variable domain reads SQTIHQWPATLVQPVGSPLSLECTVEGTSNPNLYWYRQAAGRGLQLLFYSVGIGQISSEVPQNLSASRPQDRQFILSSKKLLLSDSGFYLCAWSVRAGGGYTFGSGTRLTVV.

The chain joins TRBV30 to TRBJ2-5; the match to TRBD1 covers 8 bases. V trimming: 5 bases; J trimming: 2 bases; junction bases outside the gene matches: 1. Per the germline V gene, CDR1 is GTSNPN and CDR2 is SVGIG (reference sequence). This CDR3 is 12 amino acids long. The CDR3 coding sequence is TGTGCCTGGGACAGGGGACAAGAGACCCAGTACTTC. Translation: CAWDRGQETQYF.

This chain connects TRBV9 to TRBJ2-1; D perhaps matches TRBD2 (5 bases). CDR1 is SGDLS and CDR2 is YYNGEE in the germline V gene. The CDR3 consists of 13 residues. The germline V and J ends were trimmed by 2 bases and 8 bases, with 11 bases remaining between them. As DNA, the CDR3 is TGTGCCAGCAGCGTGGGCGGGCGGGATGAGCAGTTCTTC. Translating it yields CASSVGGRDEQFF.

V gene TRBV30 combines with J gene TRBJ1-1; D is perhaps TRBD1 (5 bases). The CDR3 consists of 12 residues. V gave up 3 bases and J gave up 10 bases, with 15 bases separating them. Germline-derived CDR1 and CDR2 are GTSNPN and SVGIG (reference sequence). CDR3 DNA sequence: TGTGCCTGGAGGGGACGGATAGCGCGAGCTTTCTTT. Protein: CAWRGRIARAFF.

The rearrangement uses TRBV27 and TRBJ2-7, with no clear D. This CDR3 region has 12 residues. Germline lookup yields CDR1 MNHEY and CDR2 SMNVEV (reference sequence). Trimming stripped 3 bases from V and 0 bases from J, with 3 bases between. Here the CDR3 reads CASSFNSYEQYF. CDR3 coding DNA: TGTGCCAGCAGTTTCAACTCCTACGAGCAGTACTTC.

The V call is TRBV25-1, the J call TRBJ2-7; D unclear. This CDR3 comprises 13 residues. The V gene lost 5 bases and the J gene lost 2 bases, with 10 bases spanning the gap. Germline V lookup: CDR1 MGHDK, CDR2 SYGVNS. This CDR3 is CASSKPATYEQYF. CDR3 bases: TGTGCCAGCAGTAAACCCGCGACCTACGAGCAGTACTTC.